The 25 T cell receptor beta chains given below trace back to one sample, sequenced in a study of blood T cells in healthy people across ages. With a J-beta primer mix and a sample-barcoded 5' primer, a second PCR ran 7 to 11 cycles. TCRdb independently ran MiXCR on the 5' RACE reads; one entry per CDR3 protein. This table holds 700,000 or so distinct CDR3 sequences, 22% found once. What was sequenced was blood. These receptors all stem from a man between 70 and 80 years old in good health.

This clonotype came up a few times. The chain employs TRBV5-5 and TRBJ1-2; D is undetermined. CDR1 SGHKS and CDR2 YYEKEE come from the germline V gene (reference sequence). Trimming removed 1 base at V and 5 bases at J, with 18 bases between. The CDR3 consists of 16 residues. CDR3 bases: TGTGCCAGCAGCTTGTTTTCAGGTCGCTTTCCTTATGGCTACACCTTC. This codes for CASSLFSGRFPYGYTF.

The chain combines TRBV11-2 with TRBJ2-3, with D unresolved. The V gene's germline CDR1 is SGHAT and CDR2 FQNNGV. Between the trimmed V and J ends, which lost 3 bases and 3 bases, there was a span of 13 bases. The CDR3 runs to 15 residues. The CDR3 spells CASSFGDARTDTQYF. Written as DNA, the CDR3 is TGTGCCAGCAGCTTCGGAGATGCGAGGACAGATACGCAGTATTTT. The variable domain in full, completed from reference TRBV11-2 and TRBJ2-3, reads EAGVAQSPRYKIIEKRQSVAFWCNPISGHATLYWYQQILGQGPKLLIQFQNNGVVDDSQLPKDRFSAERLKGVDSTLKIQPAKLEDSAVYLCASSFGDARTDTQYFGPGTRLTVL.

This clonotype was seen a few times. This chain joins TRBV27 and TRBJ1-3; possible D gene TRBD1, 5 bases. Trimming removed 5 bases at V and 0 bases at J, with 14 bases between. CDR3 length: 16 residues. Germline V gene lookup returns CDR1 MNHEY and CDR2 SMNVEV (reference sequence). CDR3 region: CASSLRGPSSGNTIYF. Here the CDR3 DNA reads TGTGCCAGCAGTCTCCGGGGACCCAGCTCTGGAAACACCATATATTTT.

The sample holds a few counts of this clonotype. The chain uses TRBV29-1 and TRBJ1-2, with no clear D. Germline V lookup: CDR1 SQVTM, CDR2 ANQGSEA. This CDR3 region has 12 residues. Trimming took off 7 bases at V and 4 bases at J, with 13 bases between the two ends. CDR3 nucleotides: TGCAGCGGTATGAGAGACGGCTATGGCTACACCTTC. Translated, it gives CSGMRDGYGYTF.

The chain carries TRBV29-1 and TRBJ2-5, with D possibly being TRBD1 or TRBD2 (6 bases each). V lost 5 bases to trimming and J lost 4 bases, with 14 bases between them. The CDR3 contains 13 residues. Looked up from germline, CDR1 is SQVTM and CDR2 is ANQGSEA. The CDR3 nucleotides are TGCAGCGTTATACAGGGAGGTGGAGAGACCCAGTACTTC. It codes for CSVIQGGGETQYF.

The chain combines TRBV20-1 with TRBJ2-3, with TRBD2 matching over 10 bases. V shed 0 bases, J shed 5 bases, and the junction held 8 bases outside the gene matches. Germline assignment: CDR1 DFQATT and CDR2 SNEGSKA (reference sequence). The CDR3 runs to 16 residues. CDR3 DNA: TGCAGTGCTAGAGATCTAACTAGCGGGGCTGGAGATACGCAGTATTTT. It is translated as CSARDLTSGAGDTQYF.

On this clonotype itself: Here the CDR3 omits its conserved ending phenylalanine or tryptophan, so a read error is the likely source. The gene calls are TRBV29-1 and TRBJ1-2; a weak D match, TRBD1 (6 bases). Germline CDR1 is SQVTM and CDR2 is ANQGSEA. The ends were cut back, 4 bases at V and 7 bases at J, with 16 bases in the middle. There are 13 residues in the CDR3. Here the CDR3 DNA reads TGCAGCGTTGGAGGTTTGGGGGCCTTTGGCTACACCATC. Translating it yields CSVGGLGAFGYTI.

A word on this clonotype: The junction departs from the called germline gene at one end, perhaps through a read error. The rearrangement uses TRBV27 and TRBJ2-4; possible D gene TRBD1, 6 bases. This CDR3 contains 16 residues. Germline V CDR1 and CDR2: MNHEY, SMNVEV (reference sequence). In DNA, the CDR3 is TGTGCCAGCAGGCAAGCATGGGGACAACCAGGGGACATTCAGCACTTC. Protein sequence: CASRQAWGQPGDIQHF.

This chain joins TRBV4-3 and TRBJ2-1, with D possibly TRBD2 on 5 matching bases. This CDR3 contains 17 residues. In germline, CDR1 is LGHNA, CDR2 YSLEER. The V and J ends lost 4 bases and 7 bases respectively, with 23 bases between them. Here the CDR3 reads CASSRSVAPTLGNEQFF. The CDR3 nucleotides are TGCGCCAGCAGCCGTTCCGTAGCGCCCACCCTGGGTAATGAGCAGTTCTTC.

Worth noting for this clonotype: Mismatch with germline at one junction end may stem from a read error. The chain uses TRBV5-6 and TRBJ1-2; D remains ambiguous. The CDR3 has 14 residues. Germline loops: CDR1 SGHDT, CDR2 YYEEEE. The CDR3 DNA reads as TGTGCCAGCAGCTTCTATTCGTCGAACTATGGCTACATCTTC. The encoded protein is CASSFYSSNYGYIF.

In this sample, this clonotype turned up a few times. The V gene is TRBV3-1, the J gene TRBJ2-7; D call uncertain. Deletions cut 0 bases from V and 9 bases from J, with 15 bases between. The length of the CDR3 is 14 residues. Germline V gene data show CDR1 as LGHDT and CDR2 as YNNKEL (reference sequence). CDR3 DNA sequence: TGTGCCAGCAGCCAAGAAACCACGGCCGGCGGGCAGTACTTC. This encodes CASSQETTAGGQYF.

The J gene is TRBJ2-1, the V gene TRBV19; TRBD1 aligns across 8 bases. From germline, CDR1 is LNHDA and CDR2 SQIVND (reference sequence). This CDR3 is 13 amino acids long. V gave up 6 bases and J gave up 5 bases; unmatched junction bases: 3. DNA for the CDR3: TGTGCCAGTAGGACGACAGGGGACAATGAGCAGTTCTTC. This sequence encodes CASRTTGDNEQFF.

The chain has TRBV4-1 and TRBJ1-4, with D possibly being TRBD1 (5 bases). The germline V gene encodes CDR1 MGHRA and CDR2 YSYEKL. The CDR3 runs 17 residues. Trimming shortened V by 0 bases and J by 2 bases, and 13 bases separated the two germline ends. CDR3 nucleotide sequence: TGCGCCAGCAGCCAAGATTCGCAGGGTTGGACTAATGAAAAACTGTTTTTT. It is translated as CASSQDSQGWTNEKLFF.

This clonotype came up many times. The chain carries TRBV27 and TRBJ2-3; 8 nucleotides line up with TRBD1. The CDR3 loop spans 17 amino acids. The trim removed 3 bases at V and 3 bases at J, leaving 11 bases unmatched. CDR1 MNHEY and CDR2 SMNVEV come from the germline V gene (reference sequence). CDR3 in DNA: TGTGCCAGCAGTTTTTCTTCCGGACAGGGAAGGACAGATACGCAGTATTTT. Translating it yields CASSFSSGQGRTDTQYF.

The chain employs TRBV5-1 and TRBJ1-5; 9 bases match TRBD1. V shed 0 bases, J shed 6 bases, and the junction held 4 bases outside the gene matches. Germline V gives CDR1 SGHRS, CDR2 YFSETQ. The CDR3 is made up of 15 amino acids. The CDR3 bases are TGCGCCAGCAGCTTGGGGGACAGGGAAGGTCAGCCCCAGCATTTT. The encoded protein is CASSLGDREGQPQHF.

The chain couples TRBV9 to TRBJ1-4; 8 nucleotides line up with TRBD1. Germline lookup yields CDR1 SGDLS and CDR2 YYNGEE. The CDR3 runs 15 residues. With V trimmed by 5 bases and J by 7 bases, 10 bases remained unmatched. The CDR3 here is CASSSQGAAGEKLFF. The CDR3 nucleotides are TGTGCCAGCAGTTCCCAGGGGGCGGCAGGTGAAAAACTGTTTTTT.

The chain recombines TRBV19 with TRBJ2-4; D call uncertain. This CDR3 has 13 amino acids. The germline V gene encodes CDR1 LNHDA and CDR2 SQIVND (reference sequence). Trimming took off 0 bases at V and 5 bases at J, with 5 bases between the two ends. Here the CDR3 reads CASSIDRENIQYF. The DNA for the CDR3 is TGTGCCAGTAGTATAGACCGGGAAAACATTCAGTACTTC.

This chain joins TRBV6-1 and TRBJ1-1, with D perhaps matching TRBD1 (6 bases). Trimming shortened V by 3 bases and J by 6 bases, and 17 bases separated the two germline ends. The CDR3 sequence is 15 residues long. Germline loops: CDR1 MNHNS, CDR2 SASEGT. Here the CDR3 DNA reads TGTGCCAGCAGTGAGTGGGGGGCTCTCAAATCTGAAGCTTTCTTT. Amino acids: CASSEWGALKSEAFF.

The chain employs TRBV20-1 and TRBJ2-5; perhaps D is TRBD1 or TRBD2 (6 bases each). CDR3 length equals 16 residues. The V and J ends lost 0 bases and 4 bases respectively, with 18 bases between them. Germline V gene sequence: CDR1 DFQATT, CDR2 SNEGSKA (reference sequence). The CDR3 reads CSARDGTPYGGETQYF. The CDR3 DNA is TGCAGTGCTAGAGATGGGACACCTTACGGGGGAGAGACCCAGTACTTC.

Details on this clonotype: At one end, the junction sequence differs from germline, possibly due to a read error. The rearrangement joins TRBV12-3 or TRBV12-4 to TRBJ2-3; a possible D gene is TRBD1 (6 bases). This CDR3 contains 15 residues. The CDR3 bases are TGTGCCAGCAGTTTAGGGGGGCTAGCTACAGTTACGCAGTATTTT. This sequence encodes CASSLGGLATVTQYF.

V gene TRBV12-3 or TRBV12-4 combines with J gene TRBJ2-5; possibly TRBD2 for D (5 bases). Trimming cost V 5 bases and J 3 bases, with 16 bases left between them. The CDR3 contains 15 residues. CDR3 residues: CASSTNPGTKETQYF. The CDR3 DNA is TGTGCCAGCAGTACTAATCCGGGAACCAAAGAGACCCAGTACTTC.

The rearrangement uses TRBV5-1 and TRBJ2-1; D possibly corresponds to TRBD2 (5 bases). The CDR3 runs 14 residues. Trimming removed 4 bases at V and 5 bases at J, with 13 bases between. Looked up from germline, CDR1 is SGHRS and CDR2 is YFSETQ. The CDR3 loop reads CASSPGILNNEQFF. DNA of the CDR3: TGCGCCAGCAGCCCCGGGATCCTCAACAATGAGCAGTTCTTC.

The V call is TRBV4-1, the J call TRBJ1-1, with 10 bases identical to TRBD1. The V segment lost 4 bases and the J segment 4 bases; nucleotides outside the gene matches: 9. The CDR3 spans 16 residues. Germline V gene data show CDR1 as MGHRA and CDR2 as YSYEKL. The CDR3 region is CASSLHRQGAPTEAFF. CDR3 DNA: TGCGCCAGCAGCCTACATCGACAGGGGGCGCCCACTGAAGCTTTCTTT.

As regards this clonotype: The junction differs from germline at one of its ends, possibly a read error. CDR3 protein: CANSWGWNTEAFF. As DNA, the CDR3 is TGTGCCAACAGTTGGGGGTGGAACACTGAAGCTTTCTTT. This rearrangement joins TRBV12-3 or TRBV12-4 to TRBJ1-1; tentatively, D is TRBD1 (5 bases). This CDR3 has 13 amino acids.

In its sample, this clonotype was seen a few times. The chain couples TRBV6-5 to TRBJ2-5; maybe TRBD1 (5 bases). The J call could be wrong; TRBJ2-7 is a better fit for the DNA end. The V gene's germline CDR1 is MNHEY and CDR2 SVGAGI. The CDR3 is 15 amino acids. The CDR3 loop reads CASSPRAGIYYEQYF. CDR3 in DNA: TGTGCCAGCAGCCCCCGGGCAGGGATTTACTACGAGCAGTACTTC.